These 28 T cell receptor beta chains came from one sample sequenced in a study of blood T cell repertoires in COVID-19. TCRdb's table, derived via immunoSEQ multiplex PCR, lists solely in-frame clones and lacks some. This table holds just over 150,000 clones, around 87% found once. Sequenced input: PBMCs or T cells enriched from blood (not recorded which). These receptors originate from a woman between 50 and 59 years old who had recovered from COVID-19.

The rearrangement uses TRBV19 and TRBJ2-2, with unresolved D. With 11 bases removed from V and 2 bases from J, the gap between germline ends came to 12 bases. The length of the CDR3 is 13 residues. Germline V gene sequence: CDR1 LNHDA, CDR2 SQIVND (reference sequence). In DNA, the CDR3 is TGTGCCGGGTCTAAGACAAACACCGGGGAGCTGTTTTTT. Encoded protein: CAGSKTNTGELFF. The full variable domain, rest sourced from reference TRBV19 and TRBJ2-2, is DGGITQSPKYLFRKEGQNVTLSCEQNLNHDAMYWYRQDPGQGLRLIYYSQIVNDFQKGDIAEGYSVSREKKESFPLTVTSAQKNPTAFYLCAGSKTNTGELFFGEGSRLTVL.

Points on this clone: Mismatch with germline at one junction end may stem from a read error. This chain connects TRBV5-8 to TRBJ1-5, with no clear D. Per germline, CDR1 SGHTS and CDR2 YDEGEE. This CDR3 contains 14 residues. The CDR3 reads CASSLRTANQLQHF. Here the CDR3 DNA reads TGTGCCAGCAGCTTAAGAACAGCAAATCAGCTCCAGCATTTT.

V usage is TRBV15 and J usage is TRBJ1-2, with unresolved D. The V gene's germline CDR1 is LNHNV and CDR2 YYDKDF (reference sequence). This CDR3 region has 14 residues. V gave up 3 bases and J gave up 8 bases, with 16 bases separating them. Here the CDR3 reads CATSSEVLSYGYTF. The CDR3 DNA reads TGTGCCACCAGCAGTGAGGTCCTTTCATACGGCTACACCTTC.

The chain has TRBV7-6 and TRBJ2-1; 7 bases are shared with TRBD2. The CDR3 totals 16 residues. V shed 2 bases and J 6 bases; nucleotides not matched to a gene: 10. Germline V gene sequence: CDR1 SGHVS, CDR2 FNYEAQ. DNA of the CDR3: TGTGCCAGCAGCTTATCTAGTTCGGGGGGATTCAATGAGCAGTTCTTC. Translated, it gives CASSLSSSGGFNEQFF.

The table lists this clone with a count of one. This chain uses TRBV6-6 with TRBJ2-7; D ambiguous. Germline CDR1 and CDR2: MNHNY and SVGAGI (reference sequence). V lost 2 bases and J 6 bases, leaving 8 bases between the germline ends. The CDR3 covers 12 residues. CDR3 sequence: CASSYQASEQYF. In nucleotides, the CDR3 is TGTGCCAGCAGTTACCAGGCGTCCGAGCAGTACTTC.

The chain joins TRBV2 to TRBJ2-5, with 11 bases identical to TRBD2. Germline CDR1 SNHLY, CDR2 FYNNEI. Trimming removed 6 bases from V and 5 bases from J; junction bases left unmatched: 8. The CDR3 sequence is 15 residues long. CDR3 residues: CASSNSGGAMETQYF. In DNA form, the CDR3 reads TGTGCCAGCAGCAATAGCGGGGGGGCCATGGAGACCCAGTACTTC.

This chain joins TRBV5-1 and TRBJ1-6; TRBD1 aligns across 7 bases. Germline V CDR1 and CDR2: SGHRS, YFSETQ. The CDR3 totals 17 residues. J was trimmed by 0 bases and V by 4 bases; bases with no gene match: 7. The CDR3 spells CASSPGTVSSYNSPLHF. CDR3 sequence (DNA): TGCGCCAGCAGCCCCGGGACAGTGAGCTCCTATAATTCACCCCTCCACTTT.

Points on this clone: At one end, the junction sequence differs from germline, possibly due to a read error. The chain links TRBV6-5 to TRBJ1-5, with 9 positions matching TRBD1. Germline lookup yields CDR1 MNHEY and CDR2 SVGAGI. CDR3 size: 15 residues. The CDR3 region has the DNA TGTGCCAGCAGCCAAAACACAGGGGGCAAACAGCCCCAGCATTTT. It translates to CASSQNTGGKQPQHF.

This chain connects TRBV21-1 to TRBJ2-3; the table's D gene call, TRBD2, was not cross checked with the DNA. TRBV21-1 is noted as a pseudogene. The CDR3 extends over 17 amino acids. The CDR3 loop reads CASSKARGTPSGDTQYF. CDR3 DNA: TGTGCCAGCAGCAAAGCGCGGGGGACACCTTCGGGAGATACGCAGTATTTT.

J is TRBJ2-5 and V is TRBV7-6, with 7 bases that match TRBD1. This CDR3 contains 13 residues. Germline values: CDR1 SGHVS, CDR2 FNYEAQ. The V segment lost 5 bases and the J segment 5 bases; nucleotides outside the gene matches: 5. The CDR3 DNA is TGTGCCAGCAGCGCAGGGGGATGGGAGACCCAGTACTTC. Amino acids: CASSAGGWETQYF.

The rearrangement joins TRBV6-5 to TRBJ2-7, with a tentative D call TRBD2 (5 bases). V dropped 2 bases and J dropped 7 bases, with 18 bases sitting between them. This CDR3 has 15 residues. Germline loops: CDR1 MNHEY, CDR2 SVGAGI. The CDR3 coding sequence is TGTGCCAGCAGTTACCCCCACGAGGGCCCTGAAGAGCAGTACTTC. Protein sequence: CASSYPHEGPEEQYF.

The genes are TRBV7-8 and TRBJ2-7, with a weak D call TRBD1 (6 bases). Germline lookup yields CDR1 SGHVS and CDR2 FQNEAQ. The V end lost 5 bases, the J end lost 3 bases, and 11 bases lay between the germline ends. CDR3 size: 13 residues. The CDR3 nucleotides are TGTGCCAGCAGCGCCGACAGGTTCTACGAGCAGTACTTC. Translated: CASSADRFYEQYF.

The J gene is TRBJ1-2, the V gene TRBV3-1 (or the pseudogene TRBV3-2); 8 nucleotides match TRBD1. The CDR3 totals 14 residues. The trim removed 3 bases at V and 4 bases at J, leaving 4 bases unmatched. Germline CDR1 and CDR2: LGHDT and YNNKEL (reference sequence). Here the CDR3 DNA reads TGTGCCAGCAGCCACGGGACAGGTAGCTATGGCTACACCTTC. It specifies CASSHGTGSYGYTF.

V usage is TRBV20-1 and J usage is TRBJ2-7; D uncertain. Trimming took 2 bases from V and 5 from J, leaving 7 bases between them. CDR3 length equals 11 residues. Germline values: CDR1 DFQATT, CDR2 SNEGSKA (reference sequence). The CDR3 DNA sequence: TGCAGTGCTAGAACGGTTGACGAGCAGTACTTC. This translates into CSARTVDEQYF.

The rearrangement uses TRBV2 and TRBJ1-1; D is ambiguous. Trimming took off 6 bases at V and 5 bases at J, with 7 bases between the two ends. CDR1 SNHLY and CDR2 FYNNEI come from the germline V gene. This CDR3 has 11 amino acids. As DNA, the CDR3 is TGTGCCAGCAGGGAGGAGACTGAAGCTTTCTTT. Residues: CASREETEAFF.

In nucleotides, the CDR3 is TGTGCCAGCAGCCAAGAGGACTCGAGCTCCTACGAGCAGTACTTC. Amino acid sequence: CASSQEDSSSYEQYF. V usage is TRBV3-1 (or the pseudogene TRBV3-2) and J usage is TRBJ2-7, with TRBD2 as a possible D gene (5 bases). Germline lookup yields CDR1 LGHDT and CDR2 YNNKEL (reference sequence). The CDR3 runs 15 residues. V was cut by 0 bases and J by 0 bases, with 9 bases left in between.

The V call is TRBV5-6, the J call TRBJ2-5; no clear D. The CDR3 contains 17 residues. Germline V CDR1 and CDR2: SGHDT, YYEEEE. Trimming removed 2 bases at V and 3 bases at J, with 20 bases between. DNA for the CDR3: TGTGCCAGCAGCTTTGGCGCGGTAAGACTCCCTGAAGAGACCCAGTACTTC. Translated, it gives CASSFGAVRLPEETQYF. Full variable domain (outside the CDR3, taken from reference TRBV5-6 and TRBJ2-5): DAGVTQSPTHLIKTRGQQVTLRCSPKSGHDTVSWYQQALGQGPQFIFQYYEEEERQRGNFPDRFSGHQFPNYSSELNVNALLLGDSALYLCASSFGAVRLPEETQYFGPGTRLLVL.

This chain joins TRBV5-6 and TRBJ2-2; 8 nucleotides match TRBD1. The V gene end was trimmed by 4 bases and the J gene end by 1 base; junction bases not matched to a gene: 6. The CDR3 is 16 residues long. CDR1 is SGHDT, CDR2 YYEEEE, per germline. CDR3 DNA: TGTGCCAGCAGCCCTGACAGGGGTGTGAACACCGGGGAGCTGTTTTTT. It translates to CASSPDRGVNTGELFF.

This chain links TRBV7-2 with TRBJ1-1; D is ambiguous. Germline CDR1 reads SGHTA; CDR2 reads FQGNSA. Trimming cost V 0 bases and J 0 bases, with 5 bases left between them. This CDR3 has 14 amino acids. The DNA for the CDR3 is TGTGCCAGCAGCTTAGCTTCTGTGAACACTGAAGCTTTCTTT. It encodes CASSLASVNTEAFF.

The gene calls are TRBV20-1 and TRBJ2-3; D remains ambiguous. The CDR3 spans 15 residues. V lost 3 bases and J 4 bases, leaving 17 bases between the germline ends. The germline V gene encodes CDR1 DFQATT and CDR2 SNEGSKA (reference sequence). The chain's CDR3 is CSASGGRTVPDTQYF. The CDR3, as DNA: TGCAGTGCTAGTGGTGGGCGAACGGTTCCAGATACGCAGTATTTT.

This chain connects TRBV6-2 or TRBV6-3 to TRBJ2-7; D possibly corresponds to TRBD1 (6 bases). Germline V CDR1 and CDR2: MNHEY, SVGEGT. Trimming stripped 5 bases from V and 4 bases from J, with 24 bases between. There are 17 residues in the CDR3. CDR3 coding DNA: TGTGCCAGCAGTCCCCGACAGGCAGGGGCCGGGGCTTACGAGCAGTACTTC. Protein product: CASSPRQAGAGAYEQYF.

V and J are TRBV5-6 and TRBJ2-5; TRBD2 agrees at 13 bases. Germline loops: CDR1 SGHDT, CDR2 YYEEEE. V dropped 5 bases and J dropped 2; count of bases not matched to a gene: 3. The CDR3 extends over 15 amino acids. CDR3 DNA sequence: TGTGCCAGCAGTCGACTAGCGGGGGGACAAGAGACCCAGTACTTC. It encodes CASSRLAGGQETQYF.

The V gene is TRBV11-2, the J gene TRBJ1-2; a possible D gene is TRBD1 (5 bases). V lost 0 bases and J lost 3, with 8 bases in between. The CDR3 runs to 14 residues. Germline assignment: CDR1 SGHAT and CDR2 FQNNGV. The CDR3, as DNA: TGTGCCAGCAGCTTAGATCAGGGTCACTATGGCTACACCTTC. Protein sequence: CASSLDQGHYGYTF. The complete variable domain, with remaining parts taken from reference TRBV11-2 and TRBJ1-2, reads EAGVAQSPRYKIIEKRQSVAFWCNPISGHATLYWYQQILGQGPKLLIQFQNNGVVDDSQLPKDRFSAERLKGVDSTLKIQPAKLEDSAVYLCASSLDQGHYGYTFGSGTRLTVV.

The chain uses TRBV6-5 and TRBJ1-3; D unresolved. V shed 6 bases and J shed 0 bases, with 9 bases lying between them. The CDR3 runs to 14 residues. Germline lookup yields CDR1 MNHEY and CDR2 SVGAGI. CDR3 protein: CASRPSASGNTIYF. For the CDR3, the DNA is TGTGCCAGCAGGCCCAGCGCCTCTGGAAACACCATATATTTT.

This sequence joins TRBV6-5 and TRBJ1-1, with 7 bases lining up with TRBD1. CDR3 size: 13 residues. Per the germline V gene, CDR1 is MNHEY and CDR2 is SVGAGI. The junction had 3 bases not matched to a gene; V was cut back by 6 bases and J by 2 bases. The CDR3: CASSQGDNTEAFF. DNA of the CDR3: TGTGCCAGCAGCCAGGGGGACAACACTGAAGCTTTCTTT.

This chain joins TRBV6-5 and TRBJ2-7, with 7 bases identical to TRBD2. The trim removed 8 bases at V and 2 bases at J, leaving 9 bases unmatched. This CDR3 has 14 residues. Germline loops: CDR1 MNHEY, CDR2 SVGAGI. CDR3 in DNA: TGTGCCAGCGGGGAGGGGTTCCTTACCTACGAGCAGTACTTC. Protein sequence: CASGEGFLTYEQYF.

This clone was seen only a few times. The CDR3 reads CASSQGQGALTGELFF. Written as DNA, the CDR3 is TGCGCCAGCAGCCAGGGGCAGGGGGCTCTCACCGGGGAGCTGTTTTTT. V usage is TRBV4-3 and J usage is TRBJ2-2, with 8 bases fitting TRBD1. CDR3 size: 16 residues. Germline CDR1 is LGHNA and CDR2 is YSLEER. J lost 4 bases, V lost 3 bases, and 7 bases had no gene match.

This chain uses TRBV2 with TRBJ2-5; 8 nucleotides match TRBD2. This CDR3 region has 16 residues. Per germline, CDR1 SNHLY and CDR2 FYNNEI. V trimming: 7 bases; J trimming: 5 bases; junction bases outside the gene matches: 15. The CDR3 nucleotides are TGTGCCAGCAAGGGGACTAGAAGTAGCATAGCGGAGACCCAGTACTTC. It is translated as CASKGTRSSIAETQYF.